The next 2 T cell receptor beta chains were all read from a single sample in a study of blood T cell repertoires in COVID-19. Assay: immunoSEQ multiplex PCR; the TCRdb copy retains only in-frame clones and omits some. Counted here are around 140,000 clones, 70% to 90% occurring once; the ten biggest clones make up 9% to 12%. Material for sequencing was peripheral blood. Receptors originate from a man aged 50-60 years with acute or convalescent COVID-19.

The chain recombines TRBV28 with TRBJ2-1; 8 bases match TRBD2. J was trimmed by 5 bases and V by 4 bases; bases with no gene match: 10. This CDR3 region has 16 residues. Germline V lookup: CDR1 MDHEN, CDR2 SYDVKM. CDR3 nucleotide sequence: TGTGCCAGCAGTTCCCGAAGCGGGAGTAGGAACAATGAGCAGTTCTTC. It codes for CASSSRSGSRNNEQFF.

The chain recombines TRBV27 with TRBJ1-5; unclear D gene. The V and J ends lost 2 bases and 0 bases respectively, with 5 bases between them. The V gene's germline CDR1 is MNHEY and CDR2 SMNVEV (reference sequence). CDR3 length: 14 amino acids. In DNA, the CDR3 is TGTGCCAGCAGTTTACACTATAGCAATCAGCCCCAGCATTTT. This codes for CASSLHYSNQPQHF.